The 18 T cell receptor beta chains presented below share a single source sample, sequenced in a study of blood T cells in healthy people across ages (dated by TCRdb to between 2015 and 2016). Library generation was performed with 5' RACE. Sequenced on an Illumina HiSeq 2500. A second PCR of about 7 to 12 cycles was run with a J-beta primer mix and a sample-barcoded 5' primer. The public reads were reanalyzed by TCRdb: fastp trimming at Q25, MiXCR alignment, in-frame beta chains only. CDR3 protein duplicates are merged, each entry listing the most common genes and DNA. The sample data list 750,000 to 950,000 distinct CDR3 sequences, and roughly 50% of these were observed just once. The ten largest clones take up about 42% of the sample. The sample consisted of blood. These TCRs come from an elderly man in good health.

The V and J genes are TRBV4-2 and TRBJ1-1, with 7 positions matching TRBD1. Germline values: CDR1 LGHNA, CDR2 YNFKEQ. The CDR3 totals 15 residues. V shed 1 base and J 4 bases; nucleotides not matched to a gene: 6. CDR3 in amino acids: CASSQVGQSITEAFF. The CDR3 coding sequence is TGTGCCAGCAGCCAAGTGGGACAGAGTATCACTGAAGCTTTCTTT.

This chain joins TRBV12-5 and TRBJ2-5; D might be TRBD2 (6 bases). CDR1 is LGHNT, CDR2 FRNRAP, per germline. Trimming stripped 5 bases from V and 5 bases from J, with 12 bases between. The CDR3 runs 13 residues. The CDR3 reads CASGPGSGETQYF. In nucleotides, the CDR3 is TGTGCTAGTGGTCCTGGTAGCGGCGAGACCCAGTACTTC.

This clonotype was observed a few times. The chain employs TRBV10-3 and TRBJ1-5, with TRBD1 as a possible D gene (6 bases). Per the germline V gene, CDR1 is ENHRY and CDR2 is SYGVKD. V lost 6 bases to trimming and J lost 0 bases, with 12 bases between them. The CDR3 runs to 15 residues. CDR3 DNA: TGTGCCATCAGCCCCTCAGGGGATAGCAATCAGCCCCAGCATTTT. Protein sequence: CAISPSGDSNQPQHF.

V and J are TRBV20-1 and TRBJ2-2; TRBD2 is a possible D gene (6 bases). V lost 5 bases, J lost 5 bases, and 15 bases lay in between. This CDR3 has 14 amino acids. CDR1 DFQATT and CDR2 SNEGSKA come from the germline V gene (reference sequence). DNA for the CDR3: TGCAGTGCTCGGGACTCCATGAGAACCGGGGAGCTGTTTTTT. It yields the protein CSARDSMRTGELFF.

This chain links TRBV20-1 with TRBJ2-7; 8 nucleotides align to TRBD2. The CDR3 is 14 residues long. V lost 3 bases to trimming and J lost 5 bases; unmatched junction nucleotides: 9. From germline, CDR1 is DFQATT and CDR2 SNEGSKA (reference sequence). The CDR3: CSASLNREGNEQYF. The CDR3 DNA follows: TGCAGTGCTAGTTTAAACCGGGAGGGCAACGAGCAGTACTTC.

The rearrangement links TRBV10-3 to TRBJ1-5; 9 positions agree with TRBD1. Trimming removed 6 bases from V and 4 bases from J; junction bases left unmatched: 10. The CDR3 totals 16 residues. Germline V gives CDR1 ENHRY, CDR2 SYGVKD. The CDR3 region is CAISNVGTGLNQPQHF. The CDR3 DNA sequence: TGTGCCATCAGCAACGTAGGGACAGGGCTAAATCAGCCCCAGCATTTT.

This chain links TRBV7-2 with TRBJ2-2; D is unresolved. CDR3 size: 16 residues. V dropped 1 base and J dropped 5 bases, with 14 bases sitting between them. The germline V gene encodes CDR1 SGHTA and CDR2 FQGNSA. The CDR3 nucleotides read TGTGCCAGCAGCTTAGGACCCGGCCCCGGGACCGGGGAGCTGTTTTTT. This translates into CASSLGPGPGTGELFF.

The chain has TRBV29-1 and TRBJ1-6; 7 bases fit TRBD1. CDR3 size: 14 residues. V was clipped by 8 bases and J by 6 bases; unmatched bases: 10. Per germline, CDR1 SQVTM and CDR2 ANQGSEA. Here the CDR3 reads CSIRSGTVNSPLHF. Here the CDR3 DNA reads TGCAGCATCCGCTCCGGGACAGTTAATTCACCCCTCCACTTT. Supplemented by reference TRBV29-1 and TRBJ1-6, the full variable domain reads SAVISQKPSRDICQRGTSLTIQCQVDSQVTMMFWYRQQPGQSLTLIATANQGSEATYESGFVIDKFPISRPNLTFSTLTVSNMSPEDSSIYLCSIRSGTVNSPLHFGNGTRLTVT.

This sequence joins TRBV9 and TRBJ2-3; D is unresolved. This CDR3 region has 14 residues. Germline-derived CDR1 and CDR2 are SGDLS and YYNGEE. Trimming removed 3 bases at V and 4 bases at J, with 12 bases between. CDR3 DNA: TGTGCCAGCAGCGCCTCTCCAGCGCCAGATACGCAGTATTTT. Translated, it gives CASSASPAPDTQYF.

This rearrangement joins TRBV5-1 to TRBJ2-7, with 10 bases aligning to TRBD2. The ends lost 0 bases at V and 6 bases at J; junction bases unmatched: 15. The CDR3 is 18 amino acids. Germline CDR1 SGHRS, CDR2 YFSETQ. CDR3 amino acids: CASSLAGVAGGLFREQYF. CDR3 DNA sequence: TGCGCCAGCAGCTTGGCCGGAGTAGCGGGAGGATTATTTCGCGAGCAGTACTTC.

The V call is TRBV20-1, the J call TRBJ1-5; tentative D call: TRBD1 (6 bases). The CDR3 is 14 amino acids. V gave up 1 base and J gave up 6 bases, with 13 bases separating them. Looked up from germline, CDR1 is DFQATT and CDR2 is SNEGSKA (reference sequence). This CDR3 is CSARGQVPSQPQHF. The CDR3 DNA follows: TGCAGTGCTAGAGGACAGGTTCCGAGTCAGCCCCAGCATTTT.

The V gene is TRBV20-1, the J gene TRBJ2-3; D perhaps matches TRBD2 (5 bases). This CDR3 comprises 14 residues. The V and J ends lost 6 bases and 0 bases respectively, with 13 bases between them. Germline CDR1 reads DFQATT; CDR2 reads SNEGSKA (reference sequence). The CDR3 loop reads CSASGRASTDTQYF. The CDR3 nucleotides read TGCAGTGCAAGTGGGCGGGCTAGCACAGATACGCAGTATTTT.

The chain links TRBV29-1 to TRBJ1-1, with D possibly being TRBD1 (5 bases). Germline V gene sequence: CDR1 SQVTM, CDR2 ANQGSEA. With 5 bases removed from V and 3 bases from J, the gap between germline ends came to 10 bases. The CDR3 runs 12 residues. The CDR3 coding sequence is TGCAGCGTTTCTCAGGGCGACACTGAAGCTTTCTTT. Translation: CSVSQGDTEAFF.

The rearrangement joins TRBV7-2 to TRBJ2-3; 11 bases are shared with TRBD2. This CDR3 comprises 15 residues. Trimming took 5 bases from V and 14 from J; bases not matched to a gene: 15. The germline CDR1 and CDR2 sequences are SGHTA and FQGNSA. The CDR3 DNA reads as TGTGCCAGCAGCCATAGCGGGAGGGTGGGAAGATACGCGTATTTT. It yields the protein CASSHSGRVGRYAYF.

This clonotype appeared a few times. The chain carries TRBV6-5 and TRBJ1-2, with D hard to call. This CDR3 has 14 amino acids. V shed 0 bases and J shed 2 bases, with 7 bases lying between them. Germline V gene lookup returns CDR1 MNHEY and CDR2 SVGAGI. The CDR3 bases are TGTGCCAGCAGTTACTCGACAAAAAACTATGGCTACACCTTC. Protein product: CASSYSTKNYGYTF.

The rearrangement links TRBV5-1 to TRBJ2-2, with D unresolved. Germline CDR1 and CDR2: SGHRS and YFSETQ. Deletions cut 4 bases from V and 4 bases from J, with 14 bases between. The CDR3 loop spans 15 amino acids. CDR3 bases: TGCGCCAGCAGCCAAGATACCCCTTCCACCGGGGAGCTGTTTTTT. Encoded protein: CASSQDTPSTGELFF.

This clonotype was recorded a few times. The chain employs TRBV7-2 and TRBJ1-1, with no clear D. This CDR3 comprises 15 residues. V gave up 2 bases and J gave up 5 bases, with 15 bases separating them. CDR1 SGHTA and CDR2 FQGNSA come from the germline V gene. This CDR3 is CASSLRSRGWTEAFF. CDR3 DNA: TGTGCCAGCAGCTTAAGAAGTCGGGGTTGGACTGAAGCTTTCTTT.

The V call is TRBV9, the J call TRBJ2-3; 7 nucleotides line up with TRBD2. The germline CDR1 and CDR2 sequences are SGDLS and YYNGEE. This CDR3 region has 15 residues. After removal of 3 bases from V and 1 base from J, the junction contained 5 bases not matched to a gene. As DNA, the CDR3 is TGTGCCAGCAGCGCGAGCGGGATTCGCACAGATACGCAGTATTTT. Amino acid sequence: CASSASGIRTDTQYF.